Detailed here is one T cell receptor (beta chain). As yet, its antigen is unknown. The data were obtained in a study of memory CD4+ T cells and cytomegalovirus serostatus. Turning to the study itself: Donors were healthy Belgian adults, some 10 CMV seropositive and 20 to 25 seronegative.

The method was immunoSEQ multiplex PCR; TCRdb's version includes in-frame clones alone and lacks a portion of them. The data hold 35,000 to 50,000 clones, with about three quarters observed a single time. Findings and limits, study-wide: CD4+ memory repertoires contained about two fifths of the 164 reported CMV TCRbeta sequences.

The sort gate was single viable CD3+CD4+CD8-CD45RO+ cells for memory CD4+ T cells. Total CD4+ T cells were enriched by CD4 positive selection. CDR3 length equals 15 residues. Looked up from germline, CDR1 is SEHNR and CDR2 is FQNEAQ (reference sequence). V was cut by 6 bases and J by 6 bases, with 20 bases left in between. Sequenced sample: memory CD4+ T cells from blood. This receptor was obtained from an adult in good health and CMV-seronegative. The chain has TRBV7-9 and TRBJ1-1, with D perhaps TRBD1 (5 bases). The CDR3 DNA reads as TGTGCCAGCAGTCCTCTTGGGGGGGTGGTCGCTGAAGCTTTCTTT. Its protein is CASSPLGGVVAEAFF.